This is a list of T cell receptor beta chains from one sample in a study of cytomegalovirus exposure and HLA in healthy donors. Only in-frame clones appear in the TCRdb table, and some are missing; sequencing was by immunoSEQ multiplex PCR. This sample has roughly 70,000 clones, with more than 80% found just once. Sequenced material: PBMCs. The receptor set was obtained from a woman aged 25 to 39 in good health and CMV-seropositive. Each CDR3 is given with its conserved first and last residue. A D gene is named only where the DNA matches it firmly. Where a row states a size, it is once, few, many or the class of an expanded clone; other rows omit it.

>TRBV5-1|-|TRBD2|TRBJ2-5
CASSWTSGSQETQYF
TGCGCCAGCAGCTGGACTAGCGGGAGTCAAGAGACCCAGTACTTC
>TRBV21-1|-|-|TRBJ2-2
CASSKDLIGQGATTGELFF
TGTGCCAGCAGCAAAGACTTGATCGGACAGGGGGCGACCACCGGGGAGCTGTTTTTT
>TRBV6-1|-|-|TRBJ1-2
CASNAIWAYGYTF
TGTGCCAGCAACGCAATCTGGGCCTATGGCTACACCTTC
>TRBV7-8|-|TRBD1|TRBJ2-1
CASSPGTGSRLNHEQFF
TGTGCCAGCAGCCCGGGGACAGGGTCTCGACTAAACCATGAGCAGTTCTTC
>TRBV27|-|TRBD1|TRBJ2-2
CASSLRPRYQGAVNTGELFF
TGTGCCAGCAGTTTAAGGCCTCGGTATCAGGGGGCGGTGAACACCGGGGAGCTGTTTTTT
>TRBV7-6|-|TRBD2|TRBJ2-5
CASSLEASGTSGRAGLETQYF
TGTGCCAGCAGCTTAGAGGCTTCCGGGACTAGCGGGAGGGCCGGGTTAGAGACCCAGTACTTC
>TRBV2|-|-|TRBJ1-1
CASRDSGGLGPLLLMNTEAFF
TGTGCCAGCAGAGATAGCGGGGGGCTAGGACCTCTCCTCCTCATGAACACTGAAGCTTTCTTT
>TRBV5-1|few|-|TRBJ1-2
CASSTATGKNYGYTF
TGCGCCAGCAGCACCGCCACGGGGAAGAACTATGGCTACACCTTC
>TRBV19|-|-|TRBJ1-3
CASRTGDLSGNTIYF
TGTGCCAGTAGGACAGGTGACCTATCTGGAAACACCATATATTTT
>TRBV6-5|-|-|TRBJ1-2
CASSLDRVYGYTF
TGTGCCAGCAGTCTGGACAGAGTCTATGGCTACACCTTC
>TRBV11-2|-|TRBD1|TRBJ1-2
CASSSLLEDRGSGYTF
TGTGCCAGCAGTTCCCTTTTAGAGGACAGGGGAAGTGGCTACACCTTC
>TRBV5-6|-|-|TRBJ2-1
CASSSLPNEQFF
TGTGCCAGCAGCTCCCTCCCGAATGAGCAGTTCTTC
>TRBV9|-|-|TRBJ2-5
CASSVGNLETQYF
TGTGCCAGCAGCGTAGGCAACTTGGAGACCCAGTACTTC
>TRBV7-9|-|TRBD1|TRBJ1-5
CASSLGQGSNQPQHF
TGTGCCAGCAGCTTAGGACAGGGAAGCAATCAGCCCCAGCATTTT
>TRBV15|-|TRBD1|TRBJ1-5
CATSRDRQGVDQPQHF
TGTGCCACCAGCAGAGATAGGCAGGGGGTGGATCAGCCCCAGCATTTT
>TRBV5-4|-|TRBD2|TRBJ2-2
CASSLDGKREDGELFF
TGTGCCAGCAGCTTGGATGGGAAACGGGAGGACGGGGAGCTGTTTTTT
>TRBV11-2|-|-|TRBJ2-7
CASSSRGRDEQYF
TGTGCCAGCAGCTCCAGGGGCCGCGACGAGCAGTACTTC
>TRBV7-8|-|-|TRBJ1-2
CASSLNINTGRGYYGYTF
TGTGCCAGCAGCTTGAACATCAATACAGGGAGAGGGTACTATGGCTACACCTTC
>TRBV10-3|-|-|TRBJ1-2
CAISESVLQLYGYTF
TGTGCCATCAGTGAGTCGGTGTTACAGCTCTATGGCTACACCTTC
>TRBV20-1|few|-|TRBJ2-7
CSASETYEQYF
TGCAGTGCTAGCGAGACCTACGAGCAGTACTTC
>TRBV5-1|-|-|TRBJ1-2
CASSFASYGYTF
TGCGCCAGCAGCTTCGCGTCCTATGGCTACACCTTC
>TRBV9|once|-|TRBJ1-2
CASSVSWSHGYTF
TGTGCCAGCAGCGTATCCTGGAGTCATGGCTACACCTTC
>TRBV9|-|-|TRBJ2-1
CASSVDGSGYNEQFF
TGTGCCAGCAGCGTAGACGGGAGTGGGTACAATGAGCAGTTCTTC
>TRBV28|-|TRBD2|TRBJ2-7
CASSLARTSGRVGSYEQYF
TGTGCCAGCAGTTTGGCAAGGACTAGCGGGAGGGTGGGGTCCTACGAGCAGTACTTC
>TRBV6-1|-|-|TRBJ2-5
CASSGGLQETQYF
TGTGCCAGCAGCGGAGGACTGCAAGAGACCCAGTACTTC
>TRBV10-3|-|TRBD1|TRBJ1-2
CAISESGQGFYYGYTF
TGTGCCATCAGTGAGTCGGGACAGGGATTTTACTATGGCTACACCTTC
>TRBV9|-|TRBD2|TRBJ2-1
CASSLGGTSGNEQFF
TGTGCCAGCAGCCTAGGGGGGACTAGCGGGAATGAGCAGTTCTTC